This TCR beta chain originates from a study of CD8+ T cells in alopecia areata. Points from the study as a whole: Elevated clonality characterized lesional scalp relative to normal scalp, particularly in alopecia totalis/universalis. Scalp samples also yield sequences of resident alphabeta T cells from normal skin. Sharing of TCRs across patients appeared less clear than in mice, possibly for HLA-related reasons.

For this clone: No antigen is known for it.

Sequencing used cDNA as its template, made by extracting RNA and reverse transcribing it. The assay was immunoSEQ multiplex PCR, and TCRdb's table has in-frame clones only and misses some. The table has more than 9,500 clones, around three fifths seen once. Specimens obtained from alopecia areata patients comprised lesional scalp punch biopsies and peripheral blood. Germline CDR1 reads SGHRS; CDR2 reads YFSETQ. V lost 4 bases and J 0 bases, leaving 8 bases between the germline ends. The CDR3 runs to 13 residues. Sequenced: skin. The sequence was collected from a human donor with alopecia areata. V is TRBV5-1 and J is TRBJ2-7; D gene ambiguous. The CDR3 bases are TGCGCCAGCAGCCCGGACGCCTCCTACGAGCAGTACTTC. This codes for CASSPDASYEQYF.